Listed below are T cell receptor beta chains from one sample, sequenced in a study of T cells in Graves' hyperthyroidism and ophthalmopathy. In TCRdb, the multiplex PCR reads were re-called with MiXCR into one record per CDR3 protein. The repertoire holds approximately 400,000 distinct CDR3 sequences, with about 20% as singletons. The sample comprised blood. The receptors here all came from a woman between 18 and 29 years old with Graves' hyperthyroidism. CDR3s include the opening cysteine and the closing phenylalanine or tryptophan. A D gene is named only where the DNA matches it firmly. Expanded clones are given a class, and other clones once, few, many or no size at all.

j_call: TRBJ2-5; v_call: TRBV18; d_call: NA; cdr3_length: 15; clone_size: many; cdr3_nt: TGTGCCAGCTCGCACAACGTCGACAGCCAAGAGACCCAGTACTTC; cdr3_aa: CASSHNVDSQETQYF
j_call: TRBJ2-7; v_call: TRBV28; d_call: TRBD1; cdr3_length: 17; clone_size: many; cdr3_nt: TGTGCCAGCAGTTTCAGGGACAGGGGGCTCAAAGCGTACGAGCAGTACTTC; cdr3_aa: CASSFRDRGLKAYEQYF
j_call: TRBJ1-1; v_call: TRBV6-5; d_call: NA; cdr3_length: 13; clone_size: NA; cdr3_nt: TGTGCCAGCAGTTACACGGACGGCCTTGAAGCTTTCTTT; cdr3_aa: CASSYTDGLEAFF
j_call: TRBJ1-2; v_call: TRBV9; d_call: TRBD1; cdr3_length: 17; clone_size: few; cdr3_nt: TGTGCCAGCAGCGTAGGGAAAGGAGGGGGCTCAACCTATGGCTACACCTTC; cdr3_aa: CASSVGKGGGSTYGYTF
j_call: TRBJ1-5; v_call: TRBV15; d_call: TRBD1; cdr3_length: 15; clone_size: many; cdr3_nt: TGTGCCACCGGACAGGGAGGGGTTAGCAATCAGCCCCAGCATTTT; cdr3_aa: CATGQGGVSNQPQHF
j_call: TRBJ2-5; v_call: TRBV7-9; d_call: NA; cdr3_length: 14; clone_size: many; cdr3_nt: TGTGCCAGCAGCTCCCTACTGGTCCAAGAGACCCAGTACTTC; cdr3_aa: CASSSLLVQETQYF
j_call: TRBJ2-7; v_call: TRBV12-3/TRBV12-4; d_call: TRBD2; cdr3_length: 14; clone_size: NA; cdr3_nt: TGTGCCAGCAGTTTAAGGGGACTAGGCTACGAGCAGTACTTC; cdr3_aa: CASSLRGLGYEQYF
j_call: TRBJ1-1; v_call: TRBV20-1; d_call: TRBD1; cdr3_length: 13; clone_size: NA; cdr3_nt: TGCAGTGCTCCCCGGGACAGGGTCGTGGGAGCTTTCTTT; cdr3_aa: CSAPRDRVVGAFF
j_call: TRBJ1-2; v_call: TRBV5-1; d_call: NA; cdr3_length: 14; clone_size: many; cdr3_nt: TGCGCCAGCAGCGTCGGGACAAGGGTTCATGGCTACACCTTC; cdr3_aa: CASSVGTRVHGYTF
j_call: TRBJ1-1; v_call: TRBV30; d_call: NA; cdr3_length: 14; clone_size: many; cdr3_nt: TGTGCCTGGAGTGTAAGGCCGGGGAACACTGAAGCTTTCTTT; cdr3_aa: CAWSVRPGNTEAFF
j_call: TRBJ1-1; v_call: TRBV6-5; d_call: NA; cdr3_length: 14; clone_size: many; cdr3_nt: TGTGCCAGCAGTTACTCGAGTGGAGGTACTGAAGCTTTCTTT; cdr3_aa: CASSYSSGGTEAFF
j_call: TRBJ1-1; v_call: TRBV11-2; d_call: NA; cdr3_length: 13; clone_size: many; cdr3_nt: TGTGCCAGCAGTTTGGTCCTGGACACTGAAGCTTTCTTT; cdr3_aa: CASSLVLDTEAFF
j_call: TRBJ2-4; v_call: TRBV30; d_call: NA; cdr3_length: 20; clone_size: few; cdr3_nt: TGTGCCTGGAGTGGGGCCCCCACCGCGTCTGACACCTTAGCCAAAAACATTCAGTACTTC; cdr3_aa: CAWSGAPTASDTLAKNIQYF
j_call: TRBJ1-5; v_call: TRBV12-3/TRBV12-4; d_call: NA; cdr3_length: 14; clone_size: many; cdr3_nt: TGTGCCAGCAGTCCTGTCTATGGGGAACAGCCCCAGCATTTT; cdr3_aa: CASSPVYGEQPQHF
j_call: TRBJ2-5; v_call: TRBV2; d_call: NA; cdr3_length: 13; clone_size: many; cdr3_nt: TGTGCCAGCAGTGATACTAGACAAGAGACCCAGTACTTC; cdr3_aa: CASSDTRQETQYF
j_call: TRBJ1-5; v_call: TRBV20-1; d_call: NA; cdr3_length: 15; clone_size: many; cdr3_nt: TGCAGTGCTAGACCTCAGGGACATAGCAATCAGCCCCAGCATTTT; cdr3_aa: CSARPQGHSNQPQHF
j_call: TRBJ1-1; v_call: TRBV28; d_call: NA; cdr3_length: 15; clone_size: many; cdr3_nt: TGTGCCAGCAGTTTGTTTAGGGGAGGTAACACTGAAGCTTTCTTT; cdr3_aa: CASSLFRGGNTEAFF
j_call: TRBJ1-5; v_call: TRBV11-3; d_call: NA; cdr3_length: 17; clone_size: many; cdr3_nt: TGTGCCAGCAGCCTATACGCGGGGACCATACGCCATCAGCCCCAGCATTTT; cdr3_aa: CASSLYAGTIRHQPQHF
j_call: TRBJ2-4; v_call: TRBV27; d_call: NA; cdr3_length: 16; clone_size: many; cdr3_nt: TGTGCCAGCAGTTTAACGGGCAGATTAGCCAAAAACATTCAGTACTTC; cdr3_aa: CASSLTGRLAKNIQYF
j_call: TRBJ2-5; v_call: TRBV19; d_call: NA; cdr3_length: 15; clone_size: NA; cdr3_nt: TGTGCCAGTAGCAAAACCCCGGGCCCGGGGGAGACCCAGTACTTC; cdr3_aa: CASSKTPGPGETQYF
j_call: TRBJ1-1; v_call: TRBV7-3; d_call: NA; cdr3_length: 14; clone_size: many; cdr3_nt: TGTGCCAGCAGCTTATTTAAAGGGGACACTGAAGCTTTCTTT; cdr3_aa: CASSLFKGDTEAFF
j_call: TRBJ1-2; v_call: TRBV7-2; d_call: TRBD1; cdr3_length: 13; clone_size: many; cdr3_nt: TGTGCCAGCAGCAGGACAGGGCGGTACGGCTACACCTTC; cdr3_aa: CASSRTGRYGYTF
j_call: TRBJ1-2; v_call: TRBV5-1; d_call: NA; cdr3_length: 14; clone_size: few; cdr3_nt: TGCGCCAGCAGCCCTCAGGCGTTGGGCTATGGGTACACCTTC; cdr3_aa: CASSPQALGYGYTF
j_call: TRBJ2-7; v_call: TRBV7-1; d_call: NA; cdr3_length: 21; clone_size: few; cdr3_nt: TGTGCCAGCAGCACAGAATTCCGAACCCGCGCGGGCAGACCCCGGTGGGACGAGCAGTACTTC; cdr3_aa: CASSTEFRTRAGRPRWDEQYF
j_call: TRBJ2-5; v_call: TRBV19; d_call: TRBD2; cdr3_length: 14; clone_size: many; cdr3_nt: TGTGCCAGTAGTTTACCGGGACTAGCGGAGACCCAGTACTTC; cdr3_aa: CASSLPGLAETQYF
j_call: TRBJ1-5; v_call: TRBV3-1; d_call: NA; cdr3_length: 16; clone_size: few; cdr3_nt: TGTGCCAGCAGCCAAGGTTGGTCAGATAGCAATCAGCCCCAGCATTTT; cdr3_aa: CASSQGWSDSNQPQHF
j_call: TRBJ2-5; v_call: TRBV25-1; d_call: NA; cdr3_length: 15; clone_size: few; cdr3_nt: TGTGCCAGCAGTGTTTCGGTCAGGGTGGGAGAGACCCAGTACTTC; cdr3_aa: CASSVSVRVGETQYF
j_call: TRBJ2-7; v_call: TRBV6-1; d_call: NA; cdr3_length: 12; clone_size: NA; cdr3_nt: TGTGCCAGTGGGGACGGGCGTAGCGAGCAGTACTTC; cdr3_aa: CASGDGRSEQYF
j_call: TRBJ1-2; v_call: TRBV10-3; d_call: TRBD1; cdr3_length: 13; clone_size: once; cdr3_nt: TGTGCCATCAGTGACGGACAGGTTGAGGACTACACCTTC; cdr3_aa: CAISDGQVEDYTF
j_call: TRBJ2-2; v_call: TRBV6-1; d_call: NA; cdr3_length: 14; clone_size: many; cdr3_nt: TGTGCCAGCAGTGAATTGGGGGAGGTCGGGGAGCTGTTTTTT; cdr3_aa: CASSELGEVGELFF
j_call: TRBJ2-5; v_call: TRBV2; d_call: TRBD2; cdr3_length: 15; clone_size: NA; cdr3_nt: TGTGCCAGCAGTGGACTAGCGGGGGGGCCGGTGACCCAGTACTTC; cdr3_aa: CASSGLAGGPVTQYF
j_call: TRBJ1-1; v_call: TRBV7-8; d_call: NA; cdr3_length: 15; clone_size: many; cdr3_nt: TGTGCCAGCAGCTTAGTCACAGGGCGGGCCACTGAAGCTTTCTTT; cdr3_aa: CASSLVTGRATEAFF
j_call: TRBJ2-7; v_call: TRBV27; d_call: NA; cdr3_length: 14; clone_size: NA; cdr3_nt: TGTGCCAGCTGTTTTGTCGGAGGGCGCCACGAGCAGTACTTC; cdr3_aa: CASCFVGGRHEQYF
j_call: TRBJ1-1; v_call: TRBV27; d_call: NA; cdr3_length: 12; clone_size: many; cdr3_nt: TGTGCCAGCAGTTTTCAGGGTACTGAAGCTTTCTTT; cdr3_aa: CASSFQGTEAFF
j_call: TRBJ2-5; v_call: TRBV4-1; d_call: TRBD2; cdr3_length: 15; clone_size: many; cdr3_nt: TGCGCCAGCAGCCAAGTGGGACTAGCTTTGGAGACCCAGTACTTC; cdr3_aa: CASSQVGLALETQYF
j_call: TRBJ1-2; v_call: TRBV14; d_call: NA; cdr3_length: 15; clone_size: NA; cdr3_nt: TGTGCCAGCAGCCAAGATGTGAGAGGGTCGGGTGGCTACACCTTC; cdr3_aa: CASSQDVRGSGGYTF
j_call: TRBJ2-5; v_call: TRBV12-3/TRBV12-4; d_call: TRBD2; cdr3_length: 13; clone_size: many; cdr3_nt: TGTGCCAGCAGGCTAGCGGGGGTGGAGACCCAGTACTTC; cdr3_aa: CASRLAGVETQYF
j_call: TRBJ1-1; v_call: TRBV6-1; d_call: NA; cdr3_length: 14; clone_size: NA; cdr3_nt: TGTGCCAGCAGCCATAACTTTGGGAACACTGAAGCTTTCTTT; cdr3_aa: CASSHNFGNTEAFF
j_call: TRBJ2-2; v_call: TRBV12-3/TRBV12-4; d_call: NA; cdr3_length: 14; clone_size: many; cdr3_nt: TGTGCCAGCAGCGATGGGGACTACACCGGGGAGCTGTTTTTT; cdr3_aa: CASSDGDYTGELFF
j_call: TRBJ2-7; v_call: TRBV28; d_call: TRBD1; cdr3_length: 15; clone_size: many; cdr3_nt: TGTGCCAGCACTGGTACAGGGGGCGCGGGGTACGAGCAGTACTTC; cdr3_aa: CASTGTGGAGYEQYF
j_call: TRBJ2-7; v_call: TRBV6-1; d_call: NA; cdr3_length: 14; clone_size: NA; cdr3_nt: TGTGCCAGTGAGCTAAGGGGGTCCTCCTACGAGCAGTACTTC; cdr3_aa: CASELRGSSYEQYF
j_call: TRBJ2-5; v_call: TRBV6-1; d_call: NA; cdr3_length: 14; clone_size: many; cdr3_nt: TGTGCCAGCAGTGAAGTTGGGGTCGGAGGGACCCAGTACTTC; cdr3_aa: CASSEVGVGGTQYF
j_call: TRBJ2-7; v_call: TRBV7-9; d_call: TRBD1; cdr3_length: 15; clone_size: many; cdr3_nt: TGTGCCAGCAGCCGTGGAGACAGGGGGTTCTACGAGCAGTACTTC; cdr3_aa: CASSRGDRGFYEQYF
j_call: TRBJ2-3; v_call: TRBV28; d_call: NA; cdr3_length: 14; clone_size: few; cdr3_nt: TGTGCCAGCCGCAGGGATACTAGCACAGATACGCAGTATTTT; cdr3_aa: CASRRDTSTDTQYF
j_call: TRBJ2-7; v_call: TRBV6-5; d_call: NA; cdr3_length: 14; clone_size: many; cdr3_nt: TGTGCCAGCAGAGCTCCGGGGGCCTCCTACGAGCAGTACTTC; cdr3_aa: CASRAPGASYEQYF